This TCR beta chain was retrieved from a study of blood T cell repertoires in COVID-19. Overall study: Acute and convalescent COVID-19 specimens originated in the United States, Italy and Spain. Sample material is recorded as cDNA or gDNA derived from T cells, B-cell-depleted T cells, or PBMCs.

Source study methods: Estimates of nucleated cell counts were drawn from the amplification of reference gene primers. Data came from immunoSEQ multiplex PCR; TCRdb stores just in-frame clones and leaves some out. The DNA gave D and trimming, while V, J and clone size come from that table. Of roughly 81,000 clones detected, roughly 90% appear once; the ten largest clones hold around 12%. The table lists this clone with a few counts. This TCR came from a man between 70 and 80 years old with active or convalescent COVID-19. Sequenced material: peripheral blood.

CDR3 nucleotides: TGTGCCAGCAGCTCGGACAGCGAGCAGTACTTC. Its translation is CASSSDSEQYF. This chain uses TRBV7-9 with TRBJ2-7; D is perhaps TRBD1 (6 bases). The CDR3 sequence is 11 residues long. V dropped 4 bases and J dropped 6 bases, with 7 bases sitting between them. Per germline, CDR1 SEHNR and CDR2 FQNEAQ (reference sequence).